A selection of T cell receptor beta chains follows, all from one sample in a study of blood T cell repertoires in COVID-19. TCRdb's table, derived via immunoSEQ multiplex PCR, lists solely in-frame clones and lacks some. The sample consists of more than 50,000 clones, 90% of them appearing once. The sequenced sample was peripheral blood. The origin of the receptors is a human donor in a cohort sampled during active COVID-19. Both conserved end residues are part of each CDR3. A D gene is named only where the DNA matches it firmly. For some rows the clone size is stated as once, few or many, or as a class when expanded; others skip it.

TRBV28	NA	TRBJ2-1	TRBD2	CASAGGNNEQFF	TGTGCCAGCGCGGGAGGGAACAATGAGCAGTTCTTC
TRBV5-4	NA	TRBJ2-3	NA	CASSLGGQIHTQYF	TGTGCCAGCAGCTTGGGAGGACAGATCCATACGCAGTATTTT
TRBV9	NA	TRBJ2-4	NA	CASSLGGEKNIQYF	TGTGCCAGCAGCCTAGGCGGCGAGAAAAACATTCAGTACTTC
TRBV11-2	NA	TRBJ2-7	TRBD1	CASSFNRDRGTYEQYF	TGTGCCAGCAGCTTCAACCGGGACAGGGGGACCTACGAGCAGTACTTC
TRBV24-1	NA	TRBJ2-3	TRBD2	CATSVLAGATDTQYF	TGTGCCACCAGTGTACTAGCGGGAGCCACAGATACGCAGTATTTT
TRBV6-5	NA	TRBJ2-5	TRBD2	CASSYVLAGGRETQYF	TGTGCCAGCAGTTATGTACTAGCGGGAGGAAGAGAGACCCAGTACTTC
TRBV6-1	few	TRBJ1-2	NA	CASSEGMGGFYDYGYTF	TGTGCCAGCAGTGAAGGGATGGGAGGGTTCTACGACTATGGCTACACCTTC
TRBV7-2	NA	TRBJ1-4	TRBD1	CASSLPTGGDEKLFF	TGTGCCAGCAGCTTACCGACAGGGGGAGATGAAAAACTGTTTTTT
TRBV11-2	NA	TRBJ2-7	TRBD2	CASSLVGLAGAYEQYF	TGTGCCAGCAGCTTAGTCGGACTAGCGGGAGCCTACGAGCAGTACTTC
TRBV6-6	once	TRBJ1-2	TRBD1	CASSYSGGQGDYGYTF	TGTGCCAGCAGTTACTCGGGGGGACAGGGGGATTATGGCTACACCTTC
TRBV12-3/TRBV12-4	NA	TRBJ2-5	NA	CASRQGTRSQYF	TGTGCCAGCAGACAGGGTACGAGGTCCCAGTACTTC
TRBV5-1	NA	TRBJ2-5	NA	CASSSDRTGGETQYF	TGCGCCAGCAGCTCCGACCGCACCGGGGGTGAGACCCAGTACTTC
TRBV3-1/TRBV3-2	NA	TRBJ1-1	NA	CASSQDWTRAAEAFF	TGTGCCAGCAGCCAAGATTGGACCAGGGCCGCGGAAGCTTTCTTT
TRBV24-1	NA	TRBJ2-1	TRBD2	CATRSGGGNEQFF	TGTGCCACCAGGAGCGGGGGTGGCAATGAGCAGTTCTTC
TRBV7-6	NA	TRBJ2-1	TRBD2	CASSLGEAGPGNEQFF	TGTGCCAGCAGCCTCGGGGAAGCGGGGCCTGGAAATGAGCAGTTCTTC
TRBV18	NA	TRBJ1-1	TRBD1	CASSPPGTGGTEAFF	TGTGCCAGCTCACCACCGGGAACAGGGGGAACTGAAGCTTTCTTT
TRBV4-3	few	TRBJ1-2	NA	CASSRSEGRSRYTF	TGCGCCAGCAGCCGCTCCGAGGGGAGGTCTCGCTACACCTTC
TRBV4-2	NA	TRBJ2-1	TRBD2	CASSQVKASGENEQFF	TGTGCCAGCAGCCAAGTAAAGGCTAGCGGGGAGAATGAGCAGTTCTTC
TRBV30	NA	TRBJ2-3	NA	CAWSVSGDTQYF	TGTGCCTGGAGTGTATCGGGGGATACGCAGTATTTT
TRBV30	once	TRBJ2-1	NA	CAWSPMTRFIDNEQFF	TGTGCCTGGAGCCCAATGACTAGATTCATCGACAATGAGCAGTTCTTC
TRBV18	once	TRBJ1-2	TRBD1	CASSSGQGRIYGYTF	TGTGCCAGCTCATCCGGACAGGGGAGGATCTATGGCTACACCTTC
TRBV5-1	few	TRBJ2-5	NA	CASSPGRFQETQYF	TGCGCCAGCAGCCCCGGGAGATTTCAAGAGACCCAGTACTTC
TRBV11-1	NA	TRBJ2-5	TRBD2	CASSYRRAGELETQYF	TGTGCCAGCAGCTACAGGAGGGCGGGGGAGTTGGAGACCCAGTACTTC